This is a list of T cell receptor beta chains from one sample in a study of vaccination and CD4 T cells after COVID-19. These receptors have no identified antigens. TCRdb itself ran the PCR reads through MiXCR, one entry per CDR3 protein. Counted here are some 10,000 distinct CDR3 sequences, about 60% occurring once; the ten biggest clones make up 15% to 20%. The sequenced sample was CD4+ T cells from blood, cultured in vitro. These TCRs come from a human donor who had recovered from COVID-19. Each CDR3 is given with its conserved first and last residue. A D gene is named only where the DNA matches it firmly. Only part of the rows carry a size: once, few, many, or a class if the clone is expanded.

-,-,TRBJ1-1,TRBV6-2/TRBV6-3,TGTGCCAGCAGCCCACAACGTCCCGCGGGGAACACTGAAGCTTTCTTT,CASSPQRPAGNTEAFF
-,-,TRBJ1-1,TRBV11-3,TGTGCCAGCAGCTTAGAACCAGGACGGTATGCTTTCTTT,CASSLEPGRYAFF
-,TRBD1,TRBJ1-5,TRBV7-2,TGTGCCAGCAGCACCCGACAGGGAGGCCAGCCCCAGCATTTT,CASSTRQGGQPQHF
-,-,TRBJ2-1,TRBV25-1,TGTGCCAGCAGTGAATCGGGGGCTTCCTTCTACAATGAGCAGTTCTTC,CASSESGASFYNEQFF
-,TRBD1,TRBJ1-2,TRBV6-1,TGTGCCAGCAGTGAAGTAGGGACAGGGCATCGGGGCTACACCTTC,CASSEVGTGHRGYTF
-,TRBD2,TRBJ2-7,TRBV6-1,TGTGCCAGCAGGGGAGGGCCCGCCGCCGAGCAGTACTTC,CASRGGPAAEQYF
-,-,TRBJ2-4,TRBV21-1,TGTGCCAACTTCCGGGGCGTTCAGTACTTC,CANFRGVQYF
-,TRBD1,TRBJ2-7,TRBV5-1,TGCGCCAGCAGCCTCCTCCGGGACAGGAGATACGAGCAGTACTTC,CASSLLRDRRYEQYF
-,-,TRBJ2-7,TRBV5-6,TGTGCCAGCAGCCATACAGGGTTCCCCTACGAGCAGTACTTC,CASSHTGFPYEQYF
few,-,TRBJ1-2,TRBV5-6,TGTGCCAGCAGCTTGGAACGAAAGCAGGCTGGCTACACCTTC,CASSLERKQAGYTF
-,TRBD2,TRBJ2-2,TRBV7-6,TGTGCCAGCAGCACCCGGAGAGCTAGCGGAAGGAACACCGGGGAGCTGTTTTTT,CASSTRRASGRNTGELFF
-,-,TRBJ1-2,TRBV20-1,TGCAGTGCTAGAAGATCGGCCCCGGCGGGCTACACCTTC,CSARRSAPAGYTF
-,TRBD1,TRBJ2-2,TRBV6-2/TRBV6-3,TGTGCCAGCAGGCCGACAGGGGGCGCCACCGGGGAGCTGTTTTTT,CASRPTGGATGELFF
-,TRBD2,TRBJ2-1,TRBV11-3,TGTGCCAGCAGCTTAGTACAAGCGGGGGGTAATGAGCAGTTCTTC,CASSLVQAGGNEQFF
once,TRBD1,TRBJ1-2,TRBV6-1,TGTGCCAGCAGTAATCCACAGGGGGCGGTCTATGGCTACACCTTC,CASSNPQGAVYGYTF
-,-,TRBJ2-1,TRBV9,TGTGCCAGCAGCGTCGGCTCCTACAATGAGCAGTTCTTC,CASSVGSYNEQFF
-,-,TRBJ1-2,TRBV19,TGTGCCAGTAGTATGCCGTCCAGCACCTTCGAAGGCTACACCTTC,CASSMPSSTFEGYTF
few,-,TRBJ2-2,TRBV7-2,TGTGCCAGCAGCTTAGGGGGCGGGAACGGGGAGCTGTTTTTT,CASSLGGGNGELFF
-,-,TRBJ1-6,TRBV7-2,TGTGCCAGCAGCTTAGGAGGGGGGAGGTCACCCCTCCACTTT,CASSLGGGRSPLHF
-,-,TRBJ1-5,TRBV20-1,TGCAGTGCTAGCACCGCAGTTAGCAATCAGCCCCAGCATTTT,CSASTAVSNQPQHF
-,TRBD2,TRBJ2-5,TRBV15,TGTGCCACCAGCTCCCGACTAGCGGGAGGGGGGGAGACCCAGTACTTC,CATSSRLAGGGETQYF
few,-,TRBJ1-4,TRBV7-2,TGTGCCAGCAGCTCAGGGGAAAAACTGTTTTTT,CASSSGEKLFF
-,TRBD1,TRBJ2-1,TRBV20-1,TGCAGTGCCGCCGCGACAGGGTTCACCTACAATGAGCAGTTCTTC,CSAAATGFTYNEQFF
-,TRBD1,TRBJ1-6,TRBV28,TGTGCCAGCAGGATCCGGGACAGGGTTTCCTATAATTCACCCCTCCACTTT,CASRIRDRVSYNSPLHF
-,TRBD1,TRBJ1-3,TRBV11-3,TGTGCCAGCAGCGAGGACAGGGTAAACACCATATATTTT,CASSEDRVNTIYF
-,TRBD1,TRBJ1-6,TRBV12-3/TRBV12-4,TGTGCCAGCAGTCGGGGACAGCTAAATTCACCCCTCCACTTT,CASSRGQLNSPLHF
few,-,TRBJ2-2,TRBV7-2,TGTGCCAGCAGCGGGAACAGGGGAGGGACCGGGGAGCTGTTTTTT,CASSGNRGGTGELFF
-,-,TRBJ1-1,TRBV12-3/TRBV12-4,TGTGCCAGCAGTGTCCGGCCCGAGAACACTGAAGCTTTCTTT,CASSVRPENTEAFF
-,-,TRBJ2-7,TRBV24-1,TGTGCCACCAGTGCTGGCAGGGCTGGAATCGACGAGCAGTACTTC,CATSAGRAGIDEQYF
-,-,TRBJ1-1,TRBV7-3,TGTGCCAGCAGCTCCCAGGGCAGGGACACTGAAGCTTTCTTT,CASSSQGRDTEAFF
-,-,TRBJ1-5,TRBV27,TGTGCCAGCAGCTACAGCAGTAATAGCAATCAGCCCCAGCATTTT,CASSYSSNSNQPQHF
few,TRBD1,TRBJ2-2,TRBV2,TGTGCCAGCAGTGAGGGACAGACCGGGGAGCTGTTTTTT,CASSEGQTGELFF
-,TRBD1,TRBJ2-5,TRBV20-1,TGCAGTGCTGGGGGACAGGGATGGAAAGAGACCCAGTACTTC,CSAGGQGWKETQYF
few,-,TRBJ2-5,TRBV24-1,TGTGCCACCAGTGACCCTTCACTAGAAGAAGAGACCCAGTACTTC,CATSDPSLEEETQYF
-,-,TRBJ2-2,TRBV11-3,TGTGCCAGCAGCTTTGAACTAACCACCCCCGGGGAGCTGTTTTTT,CASSFELTTPGELFF
-,-,TRBJ2-7,TRBV6-1,TGTGCCAGCAGTGATTTCTACGAGCAGTACTTC,CASSDFYEQYF
-,TRBD1,TRBJ1-2,TRBV30,TGTGCCTGGAGTCTCCAAGGGGGACAGTATGGCTACACCTTC,CAWSLQGGQYGYTF
few,TRBD2,TRBJ2-7,TRBV30,TGTGCCTGGGGGACTAGCGGGGGGGCCGGCTCCTACGAGCAGTACTTC,CAWGTSGGAGSYEQYF
-,-,TRBJ1-1,TRBV6-1,TGTGCCACGACCCTGGGGCAGGGGAGGGAGGCTTTCTTT,CATTLGQGREAFF
-,-,TRBJ1-1,TRBV7-9,TGTGCCAGCAGCCGCGGCACTGAAGCTTTCTTT,CASSRGTEAFF
-,-,TRBJ1-2,TRBV4-1,TGCGCCAGCAGCCAGACGGGACGGCGCTATGGCTACACCTTC,CASSQTGRRYGYTF
-,-,TRBJ1-4,TRBV11-3,TGTGCCAGCAGCCCAGCGCAGGGCGGGGTGGGCGGTGAAAAACTGTTTTTT,CASSPAQGGVGGEKLFF
-,-,TRBJ2-3,TRBV7-9,TGTGCCAGCAGCTTAGGTGCGGTGACAGATACGCAGTATTTT,CASSLGAVTDTQYF
few,TRBD1,TRBJ1-2,TRBV30,TGTGCCTGGAGTGCCAACATTGGACAGGGTGGCTACACCTTC,CAWSANIGQGGYTF